This T cell receptor beta chain was observed in a study of shared clonotypes between healthy human individuals. The V gene end was trimmed by 5 bases and the J gene end by 8 bases; junction bases not matched to a gene: 12. Germline V gene sequence: CDR1 SGHVS, CDR2 FQNEAQ. The CDR3 spans 15 residues. Data came from immunoSEQ multiplex PCR; TCRdb stores just in-frame clones and leaves some out. Of about 1.5 million clones in the sample, approximately 96% were seen once. What was sequenced was naive CD4+ T cells sorted from blood. The subset denotes: CD45RA+ positively selected. The V and J genes are TRBV7-8 and TRBJ1-2; TRBD1 matches at 9 bases. The sequence was obtained from a man under 40 in good health. CDR3 DNA sequence: TGTGCCAGCAGCCCTGGGACAGGGTTGAGTCGAGGCTACACCTTC. Translation gives CASSPGTGLSRGYTF.